This TCR beta chain was recovered during a study of beta chain features in type 1 diabetes. Of the isolated RNA, all was reverse transcribed, and so the sequenced material was expressed TCRB transcripts. The repertoire was sequenced with immunoSEQ multiplex PCR; TCRdb's copy has only in-frame clones and lacks some. The sample contains approximately 24,000 clones, roughly 53% of which appear only once. Study-level findings and limits: Moderate yet significant TCRB CDR3 shortening was seen in Type 1 diabetes patients in all four CD4+ subsets. VDJ junctions from type 1 diabetes patients carried fewer insertions and larger deletions.

Only one heparinised blood draw was taken per donor, and its volume averaged approximately 120 mL. Points on this clone: The antigen remains unidentified.

Between the trimmed V and J ends, which lost 0 bases and 0 bases, there was a span of 9 bases. Germline values: CDR1 SGHNT, CDR2 YYREEE (reference sequence). The CDR3 totals 15 residues. The gene calls are TRBV5-4 and TRBJ1-2; no firm D call. The receptor's source is a young man with type 1 diabetes. Sequencing input: stem cell memory CD4+ T cells from blood. CDR3 residues: CASSLVASPNYGYTF. As DNA, the CDR3 is TGTGCCAGCAGCTTGGTAGCCAGCCCTAACTATGGCTACACCTTC. Looking up the rest from reference TRBV5-4 and TRBJ1-2 gives the full variable domain: ETGVTQSPTHLIKTRGQQVTLRCSSQSGHNTVSWYQQALGQGPQFIFQYYREEENGRGNFPPRFSGLQFPNYSSELNVNALELDDSALYLCASSLVASPNYGYTFGSGTRLTVV.